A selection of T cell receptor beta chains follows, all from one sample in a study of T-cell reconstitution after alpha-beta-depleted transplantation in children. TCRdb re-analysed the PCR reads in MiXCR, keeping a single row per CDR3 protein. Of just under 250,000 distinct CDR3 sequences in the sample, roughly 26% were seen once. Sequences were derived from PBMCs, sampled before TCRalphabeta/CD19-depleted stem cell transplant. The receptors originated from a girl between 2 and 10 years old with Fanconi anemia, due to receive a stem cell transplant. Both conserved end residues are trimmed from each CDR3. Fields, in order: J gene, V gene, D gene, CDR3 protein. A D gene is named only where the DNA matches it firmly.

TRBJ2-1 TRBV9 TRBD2 ASSASAGGAVRQF
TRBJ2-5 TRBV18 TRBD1 ASSPPARQGETQY
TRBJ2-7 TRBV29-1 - SVESESYEQY
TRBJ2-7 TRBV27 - ASSSISAYEQY
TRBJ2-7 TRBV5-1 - ASSLTESYEQY
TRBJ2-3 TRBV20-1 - SAPDFEDTQY
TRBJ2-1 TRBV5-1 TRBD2 ASSLGAGGKDEQF
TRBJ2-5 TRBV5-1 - ASSLWGVTIQETQY
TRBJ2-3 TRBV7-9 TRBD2 ASSLDPRRLAGARGDTQY
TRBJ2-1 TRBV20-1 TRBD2 SAGIAGGPGEQF